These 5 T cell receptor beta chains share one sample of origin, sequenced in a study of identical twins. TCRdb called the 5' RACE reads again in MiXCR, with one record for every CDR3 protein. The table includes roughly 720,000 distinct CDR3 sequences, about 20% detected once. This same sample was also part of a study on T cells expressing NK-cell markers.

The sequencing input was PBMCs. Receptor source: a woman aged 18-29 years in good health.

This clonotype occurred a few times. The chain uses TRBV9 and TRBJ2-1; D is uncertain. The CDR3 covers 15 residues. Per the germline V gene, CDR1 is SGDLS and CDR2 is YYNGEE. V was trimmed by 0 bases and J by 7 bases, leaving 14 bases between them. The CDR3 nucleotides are TGTGCCAGCAGCGTAGAGTCTAAGGCCCTTAATGAGCAGTTCTTC. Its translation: CASSVESKALNEQFF.

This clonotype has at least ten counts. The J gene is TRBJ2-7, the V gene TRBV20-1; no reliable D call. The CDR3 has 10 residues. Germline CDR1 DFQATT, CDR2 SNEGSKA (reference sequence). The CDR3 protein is CSAGSYEQYF. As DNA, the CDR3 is TGCAGCGCCGGGTCCTACGAGCAGTACTTC.

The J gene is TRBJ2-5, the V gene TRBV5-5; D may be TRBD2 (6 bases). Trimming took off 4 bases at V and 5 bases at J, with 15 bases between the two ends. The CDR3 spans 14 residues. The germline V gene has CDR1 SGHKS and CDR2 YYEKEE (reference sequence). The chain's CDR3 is CASSQGRGTETQYF. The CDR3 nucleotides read TGTGCCAGCAGCCAGGGACGCGGGACGGAGACCCAGTACTTC.

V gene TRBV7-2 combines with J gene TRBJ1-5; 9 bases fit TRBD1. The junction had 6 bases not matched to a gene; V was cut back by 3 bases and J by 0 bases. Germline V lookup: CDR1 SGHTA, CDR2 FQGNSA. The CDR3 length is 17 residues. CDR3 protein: CASSFGTGPNSNQPQHF. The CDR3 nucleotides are TGTGCCAGCAGCTTCGGGACAGGGCCGAATAGCAATCAGCCCCAGCATTTT.

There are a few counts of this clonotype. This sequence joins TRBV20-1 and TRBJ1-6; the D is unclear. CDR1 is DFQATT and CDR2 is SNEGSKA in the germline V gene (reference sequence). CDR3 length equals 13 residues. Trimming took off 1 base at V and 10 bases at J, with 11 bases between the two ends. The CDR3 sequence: CSARAGVGSPLHF. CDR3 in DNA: TGCAGTGCTAGAGCGGGAGTAGGCTCACCCCTCCACTTT.